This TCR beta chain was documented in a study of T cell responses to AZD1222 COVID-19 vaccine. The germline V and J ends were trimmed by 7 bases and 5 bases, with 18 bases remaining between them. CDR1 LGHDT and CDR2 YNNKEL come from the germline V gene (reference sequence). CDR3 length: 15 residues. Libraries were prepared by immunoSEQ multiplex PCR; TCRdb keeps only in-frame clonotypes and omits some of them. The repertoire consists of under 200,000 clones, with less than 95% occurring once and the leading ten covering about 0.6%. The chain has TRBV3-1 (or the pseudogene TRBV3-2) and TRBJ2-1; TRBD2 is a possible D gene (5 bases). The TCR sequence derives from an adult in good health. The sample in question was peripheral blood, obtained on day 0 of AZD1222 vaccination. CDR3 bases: TGTGCCAGCACTGTTCGAGGAGGACGGCACAATGAGCAGTTCTTC. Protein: CASTVRGGRHNEQFF.